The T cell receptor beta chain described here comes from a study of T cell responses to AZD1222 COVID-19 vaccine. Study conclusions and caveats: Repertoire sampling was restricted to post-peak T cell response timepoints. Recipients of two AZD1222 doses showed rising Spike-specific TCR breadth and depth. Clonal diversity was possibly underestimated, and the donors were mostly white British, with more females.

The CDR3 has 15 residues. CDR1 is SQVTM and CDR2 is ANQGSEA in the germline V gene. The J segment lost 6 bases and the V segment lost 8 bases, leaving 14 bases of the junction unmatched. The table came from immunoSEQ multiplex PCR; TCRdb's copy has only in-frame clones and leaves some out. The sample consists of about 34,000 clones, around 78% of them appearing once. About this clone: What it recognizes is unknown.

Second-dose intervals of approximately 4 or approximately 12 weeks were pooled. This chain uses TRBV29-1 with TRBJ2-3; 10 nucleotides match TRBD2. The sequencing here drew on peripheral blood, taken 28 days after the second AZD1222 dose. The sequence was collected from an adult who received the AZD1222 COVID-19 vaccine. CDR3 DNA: TGCAGCTCCCGAGGGGTAGCGGGAGGTTCGGATACGCAGTATTTT. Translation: CSSRGVAGGSDTQYF.